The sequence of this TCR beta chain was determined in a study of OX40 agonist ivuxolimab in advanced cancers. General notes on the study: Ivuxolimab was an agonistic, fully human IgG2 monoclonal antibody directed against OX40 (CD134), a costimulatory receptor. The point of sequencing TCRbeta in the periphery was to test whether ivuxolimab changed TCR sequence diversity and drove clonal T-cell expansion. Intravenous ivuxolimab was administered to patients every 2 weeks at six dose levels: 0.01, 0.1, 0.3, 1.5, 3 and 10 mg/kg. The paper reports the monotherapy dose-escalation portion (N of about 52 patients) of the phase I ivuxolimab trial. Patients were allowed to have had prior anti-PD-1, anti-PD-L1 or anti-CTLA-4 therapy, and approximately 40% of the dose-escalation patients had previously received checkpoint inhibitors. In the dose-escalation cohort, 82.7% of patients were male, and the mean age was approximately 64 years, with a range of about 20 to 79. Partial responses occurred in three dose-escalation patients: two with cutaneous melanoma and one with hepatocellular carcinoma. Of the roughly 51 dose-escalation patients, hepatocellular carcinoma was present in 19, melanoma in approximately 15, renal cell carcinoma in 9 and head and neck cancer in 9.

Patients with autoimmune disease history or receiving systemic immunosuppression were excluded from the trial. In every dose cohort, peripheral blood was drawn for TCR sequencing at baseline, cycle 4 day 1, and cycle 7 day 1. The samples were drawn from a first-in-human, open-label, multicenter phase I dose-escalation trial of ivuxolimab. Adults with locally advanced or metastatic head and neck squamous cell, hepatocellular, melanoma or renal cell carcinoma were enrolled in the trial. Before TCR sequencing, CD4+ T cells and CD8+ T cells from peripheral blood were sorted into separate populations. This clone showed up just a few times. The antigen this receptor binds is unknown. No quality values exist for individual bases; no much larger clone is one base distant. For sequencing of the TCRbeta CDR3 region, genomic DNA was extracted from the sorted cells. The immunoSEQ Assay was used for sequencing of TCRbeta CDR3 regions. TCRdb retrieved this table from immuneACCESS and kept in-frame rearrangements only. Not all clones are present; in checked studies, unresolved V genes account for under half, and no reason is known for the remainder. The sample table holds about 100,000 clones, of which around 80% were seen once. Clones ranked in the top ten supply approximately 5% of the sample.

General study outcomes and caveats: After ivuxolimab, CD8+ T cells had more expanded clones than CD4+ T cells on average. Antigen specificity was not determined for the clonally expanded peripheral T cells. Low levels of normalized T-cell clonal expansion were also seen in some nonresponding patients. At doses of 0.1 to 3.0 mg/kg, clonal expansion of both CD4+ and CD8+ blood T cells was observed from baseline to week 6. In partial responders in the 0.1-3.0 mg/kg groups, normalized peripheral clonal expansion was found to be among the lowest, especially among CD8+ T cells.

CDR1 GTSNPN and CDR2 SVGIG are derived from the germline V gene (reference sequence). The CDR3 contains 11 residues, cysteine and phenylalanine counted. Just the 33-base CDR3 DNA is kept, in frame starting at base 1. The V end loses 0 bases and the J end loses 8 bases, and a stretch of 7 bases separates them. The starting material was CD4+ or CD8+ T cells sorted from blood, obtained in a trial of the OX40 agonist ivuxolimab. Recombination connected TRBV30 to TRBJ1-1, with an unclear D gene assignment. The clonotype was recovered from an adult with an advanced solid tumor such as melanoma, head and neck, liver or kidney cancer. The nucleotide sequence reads TGTGCCTGGAGTGTAACGTTGGAAGCTTTCTTT. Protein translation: CAWSVTLEAFF.